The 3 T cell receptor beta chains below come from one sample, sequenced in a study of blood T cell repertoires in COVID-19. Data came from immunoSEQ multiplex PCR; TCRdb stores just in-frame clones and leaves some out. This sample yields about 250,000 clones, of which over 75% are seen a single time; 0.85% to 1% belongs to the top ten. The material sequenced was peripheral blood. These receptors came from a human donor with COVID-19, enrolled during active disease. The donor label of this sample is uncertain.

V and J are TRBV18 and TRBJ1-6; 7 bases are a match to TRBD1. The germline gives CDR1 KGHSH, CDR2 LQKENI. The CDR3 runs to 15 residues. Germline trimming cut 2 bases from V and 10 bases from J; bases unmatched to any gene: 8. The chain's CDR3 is CASSPKQGGESPLHF. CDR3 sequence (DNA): TGTGCCAGCTCACCAAAGCAGGGGGGAGAGTCACCCCTCCACTTT.

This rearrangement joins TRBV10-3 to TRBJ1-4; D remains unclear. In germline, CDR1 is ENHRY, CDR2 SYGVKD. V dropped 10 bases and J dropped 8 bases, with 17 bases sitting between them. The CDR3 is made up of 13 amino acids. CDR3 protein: CASGPEPREKLFF. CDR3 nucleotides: TGTGCCAGCGGGCCGGAGCCAAGAGAAAAACTGTTTTTT.

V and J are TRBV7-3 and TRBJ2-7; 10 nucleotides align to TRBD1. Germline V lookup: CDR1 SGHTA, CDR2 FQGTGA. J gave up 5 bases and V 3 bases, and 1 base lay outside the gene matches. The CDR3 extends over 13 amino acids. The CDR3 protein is CASSLGTGDEQYF. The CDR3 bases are TGTGCCAGCAGCTTGGGGACAGGGGACGAGCAGTACTTC.